A selection of T cell receptor beta chains follows, all from one sample in a study of CD8 T cells in ankylosing spondylitis. Using its own MiXCR run on the 5' RACE reads, TCRdb lists one record per CDR3 protein. The sample carries roughly 180,000 distinct CDR3 sequences, just over 9.5% recorded once. The specimen was blood, either unsorted or a sorted T cell fraction (not recorded which). These receptors originate from a female donor with ankylosing spondylitis or in good health (not recorded which). Each CDR3 is given with its conserved first and last residue. Part of the rows lack a size; the others show once, few, many or a class for expanded clones.

many	TRBV7-9	CASSPRQAKGNEQFF
-	TRBV20-1	CSAGIGQYF
many	TRBV27	CASSYRQGARLFF
-	TRBV19	CASSMGLAYFQYF
-	TRBV20-1	CSARDSRTSGSYNEQFF
-	TRBV9	CASGLGGNEQFF
few	TRBV10-3	CAFGCYEQYF
-	TRBV18	CASSQRVYEQYF
-	TRBV9	CASSPGAGGREEFF
-	TRBV25-1	CASSDQQGWDTEAFF
-	TRBV7-6	CASSSLGGVYEQYF
-	TRBV4-3	CASSQGYNMNTEAFF
few	TRBV11-2	CASSASGSGANVLTF
many	TRBV20-1	CSARDGNTGELFF
many	TRBV7-2	CASSPGGDSYNEQFF
few	TRBV7-2	CASRASGYEQYF
-	TRBV30	CAWGDPNTGELFF
many	TRBV12-3/TRBV12-4	CASSLPGNEQFF
many	TRBV7-7	CASSGLLHGELFF
-	TRBV9	CASSPRGEASYEQYF
few	TRBV7-2	CASSSTTSASSYNEQFF
-	TRBV15	CATSRTYGGLPYEQYF
many	TRBV9	CASSEGRDSAYEQYF
-	TRBV18	CASSPPGFSYEQYF
few	TRBV2	CASSVQELAGQPQHF
-	TRBV4-3	CASSLLGEKLFF
-	TRBV24-1	CATSDLPPFGGGTDTQYF
-	TRBV7-2	CASSWGANYGYTF
-	TRBV20-1	CSASTPDRLYNEQFF
-	TRBV5-1	CASREGQGYEQYF
-	TRBV20-1	CSAREDRGRYGYTF
-	TRBV25-1	CASSEVGSQAFF
-	TRBV13	CASGKRPYNEQFF
many	TRBV7-9	CASSSPTSGDQETQYF
many	TRBV7-9	CASSLESTGNEQFF
many	TRBV9	CASSAGGRGELFF
few	TRBV13	CASSFNNSPLHF
few	TRBV5-1	CASSLEVQRNTEAFF
many	TRBV28	CASLDLVDQPQHF
few	TRBV4-3	CASSQDRGQGLRQYF
-	TRBV6-5	CASSSPDSNQPQHF
-	TRBV20-1	CSARGAGYHNEQFF